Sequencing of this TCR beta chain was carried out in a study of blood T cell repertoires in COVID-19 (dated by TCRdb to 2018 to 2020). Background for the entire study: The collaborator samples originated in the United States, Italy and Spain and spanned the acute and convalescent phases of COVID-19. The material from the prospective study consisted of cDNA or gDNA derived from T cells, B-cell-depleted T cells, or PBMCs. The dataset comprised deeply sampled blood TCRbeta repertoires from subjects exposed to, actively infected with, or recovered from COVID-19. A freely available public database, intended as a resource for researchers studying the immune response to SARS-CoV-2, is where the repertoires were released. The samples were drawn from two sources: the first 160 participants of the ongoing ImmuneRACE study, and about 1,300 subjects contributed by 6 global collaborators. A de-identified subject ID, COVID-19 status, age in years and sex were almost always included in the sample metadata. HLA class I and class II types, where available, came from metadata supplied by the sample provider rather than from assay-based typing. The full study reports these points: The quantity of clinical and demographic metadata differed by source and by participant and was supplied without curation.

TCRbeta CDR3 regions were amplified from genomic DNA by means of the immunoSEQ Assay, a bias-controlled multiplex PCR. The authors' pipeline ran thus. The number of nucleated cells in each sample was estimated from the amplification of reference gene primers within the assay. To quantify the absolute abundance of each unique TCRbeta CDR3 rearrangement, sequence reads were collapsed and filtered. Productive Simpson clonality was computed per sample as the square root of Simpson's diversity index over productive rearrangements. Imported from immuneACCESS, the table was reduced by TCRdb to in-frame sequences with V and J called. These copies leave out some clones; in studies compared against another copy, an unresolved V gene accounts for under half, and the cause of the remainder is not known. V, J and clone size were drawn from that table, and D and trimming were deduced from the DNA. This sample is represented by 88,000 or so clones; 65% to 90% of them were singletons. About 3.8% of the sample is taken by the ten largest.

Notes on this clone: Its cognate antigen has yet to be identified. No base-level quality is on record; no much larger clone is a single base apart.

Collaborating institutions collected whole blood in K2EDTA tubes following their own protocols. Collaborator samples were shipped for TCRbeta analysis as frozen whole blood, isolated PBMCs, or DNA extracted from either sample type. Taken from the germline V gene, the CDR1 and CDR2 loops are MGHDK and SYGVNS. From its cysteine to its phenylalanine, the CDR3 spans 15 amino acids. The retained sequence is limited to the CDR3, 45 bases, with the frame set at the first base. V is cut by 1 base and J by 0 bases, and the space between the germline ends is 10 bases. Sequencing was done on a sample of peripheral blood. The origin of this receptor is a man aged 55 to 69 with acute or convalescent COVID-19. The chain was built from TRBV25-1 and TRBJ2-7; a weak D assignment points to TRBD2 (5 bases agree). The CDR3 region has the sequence CASSELRGSSYEQYF. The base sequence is TGTGCCAGCAGTGAATTGAGAGGGTCCTCCTACGAGCAGTACTTC.